This TCR beta chain is drawn from a study of cytomegalovirus exposure and HLA in healthy donors. CDR1 and CDR2 from the germline V gene are LGHNA and YSLEER. Trimming removed 0 bases at V and 0 bases at J, with 12 bases between. The CDR3 has 18 amino acids. This PCR relied on a set of 60 Vbeta primers and 13 Jbeta primers. The protocol was immunoSEQ multiplex PCR, while the TCRdb copy is restricted to in-frame clones and leaves out a portion. The data show about 120,000 clones, roughly 80% seen once. This TCR was recovered from a man in his thirties or forties in good health and CMV-seronegative. This sequence joins TRBV4-3 and TRBJ1-6; D gene ambiguous. The sample taken for sequencing was PBMCs. This CDR3 is CASSQDWQTSSYNSPLHF. The CDR3 nucleotides read TGCGCCAGCAGCCAAGATTGGCAGACAAGCTCCTATAATTCACCCCTCCACTTT.